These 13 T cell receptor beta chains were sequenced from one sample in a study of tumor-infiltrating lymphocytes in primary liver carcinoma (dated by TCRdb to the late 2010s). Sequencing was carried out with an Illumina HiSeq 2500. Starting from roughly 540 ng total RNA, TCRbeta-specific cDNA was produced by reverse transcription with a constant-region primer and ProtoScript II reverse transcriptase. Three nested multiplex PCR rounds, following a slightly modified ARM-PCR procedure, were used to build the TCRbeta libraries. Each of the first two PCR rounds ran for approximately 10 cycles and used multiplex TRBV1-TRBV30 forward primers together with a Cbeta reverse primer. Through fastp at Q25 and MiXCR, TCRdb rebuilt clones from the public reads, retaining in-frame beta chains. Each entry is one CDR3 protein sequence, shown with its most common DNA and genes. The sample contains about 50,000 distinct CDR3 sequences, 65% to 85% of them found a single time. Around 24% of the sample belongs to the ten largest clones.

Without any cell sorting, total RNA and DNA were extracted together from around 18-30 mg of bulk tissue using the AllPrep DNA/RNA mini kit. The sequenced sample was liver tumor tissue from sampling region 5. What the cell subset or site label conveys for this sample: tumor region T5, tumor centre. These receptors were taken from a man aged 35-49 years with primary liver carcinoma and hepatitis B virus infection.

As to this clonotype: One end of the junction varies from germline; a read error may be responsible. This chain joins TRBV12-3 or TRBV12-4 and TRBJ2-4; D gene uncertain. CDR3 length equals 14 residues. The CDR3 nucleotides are TGTGTCAGCATTGGAGATTTAGCCAAAAACATTCAGTACTTC. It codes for CVSIGDLAKNIQYF.

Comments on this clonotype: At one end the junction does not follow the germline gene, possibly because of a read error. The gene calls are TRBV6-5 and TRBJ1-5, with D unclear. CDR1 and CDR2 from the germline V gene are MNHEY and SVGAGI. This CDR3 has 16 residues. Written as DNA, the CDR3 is TGTGCCAGCAGTTACCGATCAGGCCGTGGCGATCAACCCCATCATTTT. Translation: CASSYRSGRGDQPHHF.

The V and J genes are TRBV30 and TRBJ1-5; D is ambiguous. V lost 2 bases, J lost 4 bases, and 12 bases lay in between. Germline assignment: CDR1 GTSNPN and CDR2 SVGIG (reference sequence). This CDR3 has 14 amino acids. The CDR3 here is CAWSRGGPNQPQHF. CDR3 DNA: TGTGCCTGGAGTCGAGGTGGGCCAAATCAGCCCCAGCATTTT.

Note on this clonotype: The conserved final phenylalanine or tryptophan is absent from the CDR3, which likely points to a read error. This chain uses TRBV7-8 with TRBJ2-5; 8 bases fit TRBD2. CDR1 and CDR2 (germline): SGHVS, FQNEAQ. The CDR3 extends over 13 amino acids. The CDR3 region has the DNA TGTACCAGCACTCTCGGGGGGGTAGAGACCCAGTACTCC. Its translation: CTSTLGGVETQYS.

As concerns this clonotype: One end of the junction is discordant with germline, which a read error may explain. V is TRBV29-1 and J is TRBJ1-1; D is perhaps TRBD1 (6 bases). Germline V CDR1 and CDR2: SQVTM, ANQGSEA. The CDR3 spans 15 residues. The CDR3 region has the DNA TGCAACGTTGAAGGAGGGGACACAGTGAACACTGGAGCTTTCTTT. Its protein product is CNVEGGDTVNTGAFF.

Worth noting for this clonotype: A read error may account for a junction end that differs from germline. The CDR3 nucleotides read TGTACCAGCAGCGTAAGGGCCCAGGCGTTTGTGCAGCGGGCCTACAATGAGCAGTTCTTC. This codes for CTSSVRAQAFVQRAYNEQFF. The chain uses TRBV7-3 and TRBJ2-1; D perhaps matches TRBD2 (6 bases). CDR3 size: 20 residues. Germline assignment: CDR1 SGHTA and CDR2 FQGTGA.

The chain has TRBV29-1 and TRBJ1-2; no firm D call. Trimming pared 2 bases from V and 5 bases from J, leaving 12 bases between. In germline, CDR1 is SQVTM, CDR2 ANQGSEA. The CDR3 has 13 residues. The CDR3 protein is CSVELVGFYGYTF. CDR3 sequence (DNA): TGCAGCGTTGAATTAGTCGGGTTTTATGGCTACACCTTC.

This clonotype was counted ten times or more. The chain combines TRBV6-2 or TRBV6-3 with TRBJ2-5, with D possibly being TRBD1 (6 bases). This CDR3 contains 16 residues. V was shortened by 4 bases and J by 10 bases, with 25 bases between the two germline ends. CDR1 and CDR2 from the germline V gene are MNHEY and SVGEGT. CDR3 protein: CASSFGTPEKKWGQYF. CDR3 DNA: TGTGCCAGCAGTTTCGGGACACCCGAGAAAAAGTGGGGCCAGTACTTC.

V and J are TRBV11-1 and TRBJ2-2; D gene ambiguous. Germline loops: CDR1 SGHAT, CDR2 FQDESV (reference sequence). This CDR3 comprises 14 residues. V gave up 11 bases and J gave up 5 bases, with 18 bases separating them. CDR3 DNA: TGTGCCGGCAACTTATGGGCAAAGACCGGGGAGCTGTTTTTT. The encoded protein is CAGNLWAKTGELFF.

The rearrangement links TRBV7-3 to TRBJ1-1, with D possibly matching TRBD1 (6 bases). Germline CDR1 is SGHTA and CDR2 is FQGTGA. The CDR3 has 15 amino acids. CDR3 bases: TGTACAAGCAGCCTGACGGGGGGCCTGAACACTGAAGCTTTCTTT. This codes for CTSSLTGGLNTEAFF.

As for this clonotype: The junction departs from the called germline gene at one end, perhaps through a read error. CDR3 residues: CAWSLQVAGTYEQYF. The DNA for the CDR3 is TGTGCCTGGAGCCTACAGGTAGCGGGAACCTACGAGCAATACTTC. V and J are TRBV30 and TRBJ2-7; 8 bases match TRBD2. There are 15 residues in the CDR3. CDR1 and CDR2 from the germline V gene are GTSNPN and SVGIG (reference sequence). Based on the CDR3 plus reference TRBV30 and TRBJ2-7, the full variable domain is SQTIHQWPATLVQPVGSPLSLECTVEGTSNPNLYWYRQAAGRGLQLLFYSVGIGQISSEVPQNLSASRPQDRQFILSSKKLLLSDSGFYLCAWSLQVAGTYEQYFGPGTRLTVT.

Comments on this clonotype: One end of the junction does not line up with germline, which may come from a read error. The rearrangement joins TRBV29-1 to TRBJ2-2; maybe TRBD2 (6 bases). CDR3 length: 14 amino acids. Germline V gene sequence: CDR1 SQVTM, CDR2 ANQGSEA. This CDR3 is CSVLGPGPTRELFF. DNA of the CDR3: TGCAGCGTCCTCGGTCCGGGACCGACCCGGGAGCTGTTTTTC.

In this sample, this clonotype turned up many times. The DNA for the CDR3 is TGTGCCAGCAGTTTATTGCATAGCGGGAAAAACACCGGGGAGCTGTTTTTT. It encodes CASSLLHSGKNTGELFF. V is TRBV28 and J is TRBJ2-2; 8 bases agree with TRBD2. This CDR3 is built from 17 residues. The V gene end was trimmed by 1 base and the J gene end by 2 bases; junction bases not matched to a gene: 6. In germline, CDR1 is MDHEN, CDR2 SYDVKM.